Sequencing of this T cell receptor beta chain was carried out in a study of spatial heterogeneity in lung cancer. The junction had 15 bases not matched to a gene; V was cut back by 4 bases and J by 7 bases. This CDR3 contains 17 residues. Germline lookup yields CDR1 MNHEY and CDR2 SVGAGI. Time point in this sample: sample taken at primary tumor resection. Unsorted tumor, nontumor lung tissue or cryopreserved PBMC supplied the whole RNA. Samples were obtained from 70 or so donors, all untreated early-stage non-small cell lung cancer patients. Every individual TCR cDNA molecule carried its own unique molecular identifier, which allowed correction of PCR and sequencing errors. One entry per CDR3 protein, called by TCRdb with MiXCR from the 5' RACE reads. The sample carries approximately 40,000 distinct CDR3 sequences, approximately 14% recorded once.

Sequences were derived from PBMCs, sampled at surgery. The sequence came from a male donor with early-stage non-small cell lung cancer. The chain employs TRBV6-5 and TRBJ2-1; 8 bases align to TRBD2. Here the CDR3 DNA reads TGTGCCAGCAGTTTCCTCGCTCGGGGGGGCCATAGAAATGAGCAGTTCTTC. Its translation is CASSFLARGGHRNEQFF.